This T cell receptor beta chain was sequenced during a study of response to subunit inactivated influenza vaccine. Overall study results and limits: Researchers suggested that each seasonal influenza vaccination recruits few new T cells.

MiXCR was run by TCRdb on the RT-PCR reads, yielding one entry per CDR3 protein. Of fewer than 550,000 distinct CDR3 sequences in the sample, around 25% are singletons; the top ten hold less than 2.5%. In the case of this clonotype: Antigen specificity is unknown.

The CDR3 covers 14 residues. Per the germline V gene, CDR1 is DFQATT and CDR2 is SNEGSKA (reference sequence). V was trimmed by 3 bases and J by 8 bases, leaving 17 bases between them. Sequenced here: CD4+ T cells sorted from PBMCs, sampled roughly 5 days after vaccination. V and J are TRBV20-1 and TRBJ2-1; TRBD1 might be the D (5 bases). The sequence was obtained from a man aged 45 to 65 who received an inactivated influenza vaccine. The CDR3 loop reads CSASSWGLVDEQFF. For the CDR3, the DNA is TGCAGTGCTAGTTCCTGGGGCCTAGTCGATGAGCAGTTCTTC.